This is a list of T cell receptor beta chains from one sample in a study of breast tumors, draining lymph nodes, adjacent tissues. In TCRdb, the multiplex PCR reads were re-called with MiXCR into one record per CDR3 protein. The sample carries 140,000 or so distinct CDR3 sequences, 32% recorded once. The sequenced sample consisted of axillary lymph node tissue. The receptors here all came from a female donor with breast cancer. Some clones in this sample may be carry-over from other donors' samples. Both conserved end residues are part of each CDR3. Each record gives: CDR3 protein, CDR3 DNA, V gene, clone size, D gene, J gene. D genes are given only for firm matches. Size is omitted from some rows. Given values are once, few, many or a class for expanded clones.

CDR3 protein: CAISENGFGTEAFF; CDR3 DNA: TGTGCCATCAGTGAGAATGGTTTTGGCACTGAAGCTTTCTTT; V gene: TRBV10-3; clone size: NA; D gene: NA; J gene: TRBJ1-1
CDR3 protein: CASSSTGGADQPQHF; CDR3 DNA: TGTGCCAGCAGCTCAACAGGGGGCGCGGATCAGCCCCAGCATTTT; V gene: TRBV7-9; clone size: many; D gene: TRBD1; J gene: TRBJ1-5
CDR3 protein: CSAFSGGSTATQYF; CDR3 DNA: TGCAGTGCCTTTAGCGGGGGGAGCACGGCTACGCAGTATTTT; V gene: TRBV20-1; clone size: NA; D gene: TRBD2; J gene: TRBJ2-3
CDR3 protein: CASSHGPRDSLGSLAKNIQYF; CDR3 DNA: TGTGCCAGCAGTCACGGGCCCCGTGACTCCCTGGGGAGTTTAGCCAAAAACATTCAGTACTTC; V gene: TRBV6-6; clone size: NA; D gene: NA; J gene: TRBJ2-4
CDR3 protein: CASSFSTGSSGNTIYF; CDR3 DNA: TGTGCCAGCAGCTTCTCAACGGGGAGCTCTGGAAACACCATATATTTT; V gene: TRBV5-8; clone size: many; D gene: NA; J gene: TRBJ1-3
CDR3 protein: CASSLDRARLKGDTQYF; CDR3 DNA: TGTGCCAGCAGCCTTGACAGGGCGCGCTTAAAGGGAGATACGCAGTATTTT; V gene: TRBV5-8; clone size: NA; D gene: TRBD1; J gene: TRBJ2-3
CDR3 protein: CASSLVRGSEQYF; CDR3 DNA: TGTGCCAGCAGCTTGGTTCGGGGATCCGAGCAGTACTTC; V gene: TRBV5-6; clone size: many; D gene: NA; J gene: TRBJ2-7
CDR3 protein: CASSPRQGPNSPPHF; CDR3 DNA: TGTGCCAGCAGCCCTAGACAGGGACCGAATTCACCCCCCCACTTT; V gene: TRBV14; clone size: NA; D gene: TRBD1; J gene: TRBJ1-6
CDR3 protein: CASSFTDTEKTQYF; CDR3 DNA: TGTGCCAGCAGTTTCACGGACACGGAAAAGACCCAGTACTTC; V gene: TRBV12-3/TRBV12-4; clone size: many; D gene: NA; J gene: TRBJ2-5
CDR3 protein: CASSLAGIQETQYF; CDR3 DNA: TGTGCCAGCAGTTTAGCGGGCATACAAGAGACCCAGTACTTC; V gene: TRBV12-3/TRBV12-4; clone size: NA; D gene: NA; J gene: TRBJ2-5
CDR3 protein: CASSYSRNTEAFYEQYF; CDR3 DNA: TGTGCCAGCAGTTACTCCCGGAACACTGAAGCTTTCTACGAGCAGTACTTC; V gene: TRBV12-3/TRBV12-4; clone size: NA; D gene: NA; J gene: TRBJ2-7
CDR3 protein: CASSFDTGGGEKLFF; CDR3 DNA: TGTGCCAGCAGCTTTGACACTGGAGGAGGGGAAAAACTGTTTTTT; V gene: TRBV7-2; clone size: many; D gene: NA; J gene: TRBJ1-4
CDR3 protein: CASSPSGTSSHGYTF; CDR3 DNA: TGTGCCAGCAGCCCTTCCGGGACTTCTTCCCACGGCTACACCTTC; V gene: TRBV7-3; clone size: many; D gene: NA; J gene: TRBJ1-2
CDR3 protein: CASSLGAALAFF; CDR3 DNA: TGTGCCAGCAGTTTAGGGGCAGCCTTAGCTTTCTTT; V gene: TRBV12-3/TRBV12-4; clone size: few; D gene: NA; J gene: TRBJ1-1
CDR3 protein: CASSSRVGEQFF; CDR3 DNA: TGTGCCAGCAGCTCACGAGTAGGTGAGCAGTTCTTC; V gene: TRBV14; clone size: many; D gene: NA; J gene: TRBJ2-1
CDR3 protein: CASSSPRDRGYNEQFF; CDR3 DNA: TGTGCCAGCAGTTCACCTCGGGACAGGGGTTACAATGAGCAGTTCTTC; V gene: TRBV12-3/TRBV12-4; clone size: many; D gene: TRBD1; J gene: TRBJ2-1
CDR3 protein: CASSWDTSRGYEQYF; CDR3 DNA: TGCGCCAGCAGCTGGGACACGAGTCGTGGCTACGAGCAGTACTTC; V gene: TRBV5-1; clone size: NA; D gene: NA; J gene: TRBJ2-7
CDR3 protein: CASRPSGTGNYGYTF; CDR3 DNA: TGTGCCAGCAGGCCCTCCGGGACAGGGAACTATGGCTACACCTTC; V gene: TRBV6-5; clone size: many; D gene: TRBD1; J gene: TRBJ1-2
CDR3 protein: CASSFSPRQGGTDTQYF; CDR3 DNA: TGTGCCAGCAGTTTCTCCCCCCGACAGGGAGGCACAGATACGCAGTATTTT; V gene: TRBV12-3/TRBV12-4; clone size: once; D gene: TRBD1; J gene: TRBJ2-3
CDR3 protein: CASRATLLYGYTF; CDR3 DNA: TGTGCCAGCAGGGCGACTTTACTCTATGGCTACACCTTC; V gene: TRBV6-5; clone size: many; D gene: NA; J gene: TRBJ1-2
CDR3 protein: CSAENSETQYF; CDR3 DNA: TGCAGTGCTGAAAACAGCGAGACCCAGTACTTC; V gene: TRBV20-1; clone size: NA; D gene: NA; J gene: TRBJ2-5
CDR3 protein: CSASSGANEKLFF; CDR3 DNA: TGCAGTGCTAGTTCCGGTGCTAATGAAAAACTGTTTTTT; V gene: TRBV20-1; clone size: many; D gene: NA; J gene: TRBJ1-4
CDR3 protein: CASRQAPGDYGYTF; CDR3 DNA: TGTGCCAGCAGACAGGCCCCAGGGGACTATGGCTACACCTTC; V gene: TRBV28; clone size: many; D gene: NA; J gene: TRBJ1-2
CDR3 protein: CASSSSRVSGNTIYF; CDR3 DNA: TGTGCCAGCAGCTCCTCACGGGTCTCTGGAAACACCATATATTTT; V gene: TRBV7-2; clone size: many; D gene: NA; J gene: TRBJ1-3
CDR3 protein: CSSSGQENTEQFF; CDR3 DNA: TGCAGCTCATCCGGACAGGAGAACACTGAGCAGTTCTTC; V gene: TRBV29-1; clone size: NA; D gene: TRBD1; J gene: TRBJ2-1